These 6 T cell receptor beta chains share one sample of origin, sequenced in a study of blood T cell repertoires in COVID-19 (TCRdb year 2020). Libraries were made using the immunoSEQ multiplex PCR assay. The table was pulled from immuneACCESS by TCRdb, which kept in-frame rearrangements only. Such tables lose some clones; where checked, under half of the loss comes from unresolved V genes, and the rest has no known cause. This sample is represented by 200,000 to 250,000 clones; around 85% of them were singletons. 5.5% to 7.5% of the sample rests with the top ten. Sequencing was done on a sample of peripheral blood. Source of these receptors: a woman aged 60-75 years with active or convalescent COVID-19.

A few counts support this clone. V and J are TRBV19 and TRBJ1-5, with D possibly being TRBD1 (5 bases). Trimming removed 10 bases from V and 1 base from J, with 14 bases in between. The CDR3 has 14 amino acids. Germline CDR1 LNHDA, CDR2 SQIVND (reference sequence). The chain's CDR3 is CATTPRGSNQPQHF. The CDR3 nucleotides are TGTGCCACCACCCCCCGGGGGAGCAATCAGCCCCAGCATTTT.

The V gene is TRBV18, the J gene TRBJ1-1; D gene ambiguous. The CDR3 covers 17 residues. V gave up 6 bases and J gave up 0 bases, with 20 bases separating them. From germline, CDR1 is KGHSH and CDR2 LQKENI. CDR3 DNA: TGTGCCAGCTCGGATGCGGGGAGCTCGGGTATGAACACTGAAGCTTTCTTT. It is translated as CASSDAGSSGMNTEAFF.

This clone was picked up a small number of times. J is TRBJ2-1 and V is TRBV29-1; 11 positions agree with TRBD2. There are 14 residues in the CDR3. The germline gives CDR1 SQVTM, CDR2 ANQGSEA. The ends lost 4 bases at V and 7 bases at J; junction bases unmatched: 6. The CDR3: CSVATSGTGNEQFF. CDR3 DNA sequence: TGCAGCGTTGCGACTAGCGGGACAGGGAATGAGCAGTTCTTC.

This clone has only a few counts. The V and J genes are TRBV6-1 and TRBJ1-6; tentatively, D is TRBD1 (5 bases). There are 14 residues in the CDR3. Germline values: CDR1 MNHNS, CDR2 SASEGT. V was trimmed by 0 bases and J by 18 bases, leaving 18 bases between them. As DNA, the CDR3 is TGTGCCAGCAGTGAAGCGGGGTCCGGGGGATGGTGCCACTTT. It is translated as CASSEAGSGGWCHF.

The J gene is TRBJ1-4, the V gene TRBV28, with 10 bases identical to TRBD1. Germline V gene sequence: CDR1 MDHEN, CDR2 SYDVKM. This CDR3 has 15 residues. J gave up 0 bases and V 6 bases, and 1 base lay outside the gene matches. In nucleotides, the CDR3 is TGTGCCAGCAGGGGGACAGGGGCAACTAATGAAAAACTGTTTTTT. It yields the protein CASRGTGATNEKLFF. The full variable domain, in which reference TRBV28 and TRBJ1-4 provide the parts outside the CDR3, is DVKVTQSSRYLVKRTGEKVFLECVQDMDHENMFWYRQDPGLGLRLIYFSYDVKMKEKGDIPEGYSVSREKKERFSLILESASTNQTSMYLCASRGTGATNEKLFFGSGTQLSVL.

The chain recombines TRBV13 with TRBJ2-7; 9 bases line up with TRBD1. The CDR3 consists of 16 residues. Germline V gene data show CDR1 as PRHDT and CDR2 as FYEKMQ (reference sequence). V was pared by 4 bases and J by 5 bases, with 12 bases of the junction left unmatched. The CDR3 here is CASSSKLADRGNEQYF. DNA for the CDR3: TGTGCCAGCAGCTCGAAGCTAGCGGACAGGGGTAACGAGCAGTACTTC.